The 9 T cell receptor beta chains reported below all come from one sample, sequenced in a study of blood T cells in healthy people across ages. A second roughly 7 to 12 cycle PCR used barcoded and J-beta primers. MiXCR, run by TCRdb on the 5' RACE reads, gives a single entry per CDR3 protein. The sample lists fewer than 750,000 distinct CDR3 sequences; roughly half were seen once. What was sequenced was blood. The receptors derive from a woman older than 75 in good health.

This clonotype was found many times. V is TRBV6-6 and J is TRBJ2-5, with 7 bases aligning to TRBD1. The germline V gene has CDR1 MNHNY and CDR2 SVGAGI (reference sequence). This CDR3 comprises 16 residues. V was clipped by 5 bases and J by 2 bases; unmatched bases: 11. In nucleotides, the CDR3 is TGTGCCAGCAGTCGCGACCTGGGACAGATTCAAGAGACCCAGTACTTC. Translation gives CASSRDLGQIQETQYF.

This CDR3 is CASSGQLLGGHEQYF. CDR3 nucleotides: TGTGCCAGCAGCGGACAGCTATTAGGGGGGCACGAGCAGTACTTC. This sequence joins TRBV12-3 or TRBV12-4 and TRBJ2-7; D may be TRBD1 or TRBD2 (6 bases each). V shed 6 bases and J shed 5 bases, with 20 bases lying between them. The CDR3 runs to 15 residues.

This clonotype occurred once. This chain uses TRBV29-1 with TRBJ2-7; D unresolved. CDR3 length: 12 residues. V dropped 3 bases and J dropped 7 bases, with 13 bases sitting between them. From germline, CDR1 is SQVTM and CDR2 ANQGSEA. The chain's CDR3 is CSVEPMGNEQYF. CDR3 sequence (DNA): TGCAGCGTTGAGCCAATGGGGAATGAGCAGTACTTC.

The chain joins TRBV5-1 to TRBJ2-1, with unresolved D. The CDR3 extends over 15 amino acids. CDR1 and CDR2 (germline): SGHRS, YFSETQ. V dropped 0 bases and J dropped 5 bases, with 12 bases sitting between them. Here the CDR3 reads CASSLVRVVNNEQFF. CDR3 DNA: TGCGCCAGCAGCTTGGTGAGAGTCGTAAACAATGAGCAGTTCTTC.

The chain combines TRBV2 with TRBJ2-3; no firm D call. The CDR3 runs to 11 residues. Trimming pared 7 bases from V and 6 bases from J, leaving 8 bases between. CDR1 SNHLY and CDR2 FYNNEI come from the germline V gene. The CDR3, as DNA: TGTGCCAGCATAAAGTTGGATACGCAGTATTTT. This codes for CASIKLDTQYF. Filled out from reference TRBV2 and TRBJ2-3, the complete variable domain reads EPEVTQTPSHQVTQMGQEVILRCVPISNHLYFYWYRQILGQKVEFLVSFYNNEISEKSEIFDDQFSVERPDGSNFTLKIRSTKLEDSAMYFCASIKLDTQYFGPGTRLTVL.

The sample holds many counts of this clonotype. The chain has TRBV7-9 and TRBJ2-5; TRBD2 agrees at 12 bases. Germline values: CDR1 SEHNR, CDR2 FQNEAQ (reference sequence). Trimming cost V 4 bases and J 3 bases; bases outside gene matches: 3. The CDR3 runs to 15 residues. The CDR3, as DNA: TGTGCCAGCAGCTGGACTAGCGGGGTCAAAGAGACCCAGTACTTC. Translated, it gives CASSWTSGVKETQYF.

J is TRBJ2-6 and V is TRBV15; 11 nucleotides match TRBD1. Germline V lookup: CDR1 LNHNV, CDR2 YYDKDF (reference sequence). This CDR3 is 20 amino acids long. V gave up 2 bases and J gave up 0 bases; unmatched junction bases: 9. The CDR3 loop reads CATSRSWPGQGVSGANVLTF. The CDR3 nucleotides read TGTGCCACCAGCAGATCATGGCCGGGACAGGGGGTCTCTGGGGCCAACGTCCTGACTTTC.

This clonotype has more than one count but fewer than ten. This chain joins TRBV27 and TRBJ1-5; no definite D call. This CDR3 has 13 amino acids. CDR1 is MNHEY and CDR2 is SMNVEV in the germline V gene (reference sequence). V was trimmed by 10 bases and J by 3 bases, leaving 13 bases between them. The chain's CDR3 is CATAGWANQPQHF. The CDR3 region has the DNA TGTGCCACAGCGGGATGGGCCAATCAGCCCCAGCATTTT.

Regarding this clonotype: Just one base apart from a much larger clone, this may be a read error. V is TRBV20-1 and J is TRBJ1-2; D remains unclear. This CDR3 spans 11 amino acids. Germline lookup yields CDR1 DFQATT and CDR2 SNEGSKA (reference sequence). CDR3 sequence reads: CSASPENGCTF. CDR3 DNA sequence: TGCAGTGCTAGCCCCGAGAATGGCTGCACCTTC.